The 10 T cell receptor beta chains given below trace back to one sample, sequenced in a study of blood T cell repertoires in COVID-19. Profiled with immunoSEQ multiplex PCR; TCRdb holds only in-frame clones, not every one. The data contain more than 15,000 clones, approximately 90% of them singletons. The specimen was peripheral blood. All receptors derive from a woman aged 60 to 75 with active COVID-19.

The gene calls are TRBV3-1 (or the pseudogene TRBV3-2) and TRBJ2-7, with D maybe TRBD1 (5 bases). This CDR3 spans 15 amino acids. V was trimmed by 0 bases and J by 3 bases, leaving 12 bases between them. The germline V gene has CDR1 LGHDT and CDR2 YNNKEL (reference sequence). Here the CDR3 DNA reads TGTGCCAGCAGCCAAGAAGGGGTCCTAAACTACGAGCAGTACTTC. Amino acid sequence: CASSQEGVLNYEQYF.

The CDR3 sequence: CASSFPRNKPAKNIQYF. For the CDR3, the DNA is TGTGCCAGCAGCTTCCCGCGTAATAAGCCAGCCAAAAACATTCAGTACTTC. The chain uses TRBV7-8 and TRBJ2-4, with unresolved D. Between the trimmed V and J ends, which lost 3 bases and 0 bases, there was a span of 15 bases. The CDR3 runs 17 residues. Germline CDR1 is SGHVS and CDR2 is FQNEAQ. Full variable domain (outside the CDR3, taken from reference TRBV7-8 and TRBJ2-4): GAGVSQSPRYKVAKRGQDVALRCDPISGHVSLFWYQQALGQGPEFLTYFQNEAQLDKSGLPSDRFFAERPEGSVSTLKIQRTQQEDSAVYLCASSFPRNKPAKNIQYFGAGTRLSVL.

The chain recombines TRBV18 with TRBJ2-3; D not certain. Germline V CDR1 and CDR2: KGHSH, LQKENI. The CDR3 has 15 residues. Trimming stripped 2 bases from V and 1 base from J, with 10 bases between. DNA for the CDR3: TGTGCCAGCTCACCAGGTCAGGTCGGCACAGATACGCAGTATTTT. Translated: CASSPGQVGTDTQYF.

The CDR3 coding sequence is TGTGCCAGCAGCTTAGGAGTAACCTACGAGCAGTACTTC. Translating gives CASSLGVTYEQYF. J is TRBJ2-7 and V is TRBV7-9, with D unresolved. CDR3 length: 13 amino acids. Germline V gene sequence: CDR1 SEHNR, CDR2 FQNEAQ (reference sequence). The germline V and J ends were trimmed by 1 base and 2 bases, with 6 bases remaining between them.

The CDR3 DNA reads as TGTGCCAGCAGTCGAGACAGCTCTGGGGCCAACGTCCTGACTTTC. It yields the protein CASSRDSSGANVLTF. The genes are TRBV6-4 and TRBJ2-6; a possible D gene is TRBD1 (5 bases). CDR1 is MRHNA and CDR2 is SNTAGT in the germline V gene. The CDR3 consists of 15 residues. Trimming took off 5 bases at V and 0 bases at J, with 8 bases between the two ends.

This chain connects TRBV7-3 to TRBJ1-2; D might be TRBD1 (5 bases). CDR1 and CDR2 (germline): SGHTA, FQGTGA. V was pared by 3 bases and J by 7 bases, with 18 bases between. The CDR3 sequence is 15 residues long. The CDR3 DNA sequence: TGTGCCAGCAGCTTTGGGCCCCTTGGGGGGGGTGGCTACACCTTC. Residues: CASSFGPLGGGGYTF.

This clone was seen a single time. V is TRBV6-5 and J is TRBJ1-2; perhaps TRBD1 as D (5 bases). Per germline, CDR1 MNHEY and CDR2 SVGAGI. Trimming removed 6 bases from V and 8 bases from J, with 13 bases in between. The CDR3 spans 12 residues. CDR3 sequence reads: CASRGSQGGYTF. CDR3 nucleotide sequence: TGTGCCAGCAGGGGCTCTCAGGGAGGCTACACCTTC.

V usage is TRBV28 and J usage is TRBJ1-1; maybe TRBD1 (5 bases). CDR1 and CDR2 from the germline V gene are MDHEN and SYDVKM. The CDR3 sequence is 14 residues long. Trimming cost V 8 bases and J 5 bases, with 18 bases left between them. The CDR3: CASYSPGLGTEAFF. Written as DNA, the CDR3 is TGTGCCAGCTACAGTCCGGGACTAGGGACTGAAGCTTTCTTT.

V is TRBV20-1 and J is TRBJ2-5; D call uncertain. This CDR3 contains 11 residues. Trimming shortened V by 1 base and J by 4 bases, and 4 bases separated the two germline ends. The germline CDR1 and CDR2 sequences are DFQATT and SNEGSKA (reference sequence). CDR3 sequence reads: CSARGIETQYF. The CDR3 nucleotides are TGCAGTGCTAGAGGTATAGAGACCCAGTACTTC.

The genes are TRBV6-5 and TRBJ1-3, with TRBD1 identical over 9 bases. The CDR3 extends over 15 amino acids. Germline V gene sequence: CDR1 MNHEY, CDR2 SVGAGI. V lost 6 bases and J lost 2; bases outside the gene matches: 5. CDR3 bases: TGTGCCAGCAGCCTAGGACAGGGGACTGGAAACACCATATATTTT. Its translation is CASSLGQGTGNTIYF.